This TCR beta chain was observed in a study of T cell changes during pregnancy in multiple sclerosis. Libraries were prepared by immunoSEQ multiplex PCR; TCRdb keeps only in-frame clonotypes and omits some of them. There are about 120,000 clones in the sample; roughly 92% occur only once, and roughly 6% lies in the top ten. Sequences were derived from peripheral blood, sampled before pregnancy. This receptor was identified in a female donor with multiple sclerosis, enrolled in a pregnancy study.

DNA of the CDR3: TGCGCCAGCAGCCAACTCCCATCTCGGACAGGGGGCGAGGACTACACCTTC. This codes for CASSQLPSRTGGEDYTF. This chain links TRBV5-1 with TRBJ1-2; 11 bases fit TRBD1. Germline V CDR1 and CDR2: SGHRS, YFSETQ. V lost 4 bases to trimming and J lost 10 bases; unmatched junction nucleotides: 18. The CDR3 is 17 amino acids.